A single sample gave rise to the 2 T cell receptor beta chains below, sequenced in a study of molecular identifiers for immune sequencing clone quantification (dated by TCRdb to the late 2010s). Libraries were built with PCR. Data came from an Illumina HiSeq 4000. TCRdb took the public reads, trimmed them with fastp at Q25, ran MiXCR for clone calling and kept in-frame beta chains. Identical CDR3 protein sequences are pooled into one entry, listed with their most common genes and DNA. This sample is represented by 50,000 to 65,000 distinct CDR3 sequences; about 23% of them were singletons. Over 1.5% of the sample rests with the top ten. Sequenced input: naive CD8+ T cells from blood, with Jurkat cell RNA spiked in. This sample's cell subset or site label indicates: FACS-sorted CD8+CD4-CCR7+CD45RA+ naive T cells. The source is a human donor in good health. Some libraries in this study had Jurkat cell RNA spiked in.

This clonotype showed up many times. The gene calls are TRBV4-1 and TRBJ2-5; D may be TRBD1 (6 bases). The CDR3 contains 16 residues. The germline gives CDR1 MGHRA, CDR2 YSYEKL. Trimming took off 0 bases at V and 4 bases at J, with 15 bases between the two ends. The chain's CDR3 is CASSQEPGDFGETQYF. The CDR3 DNA reads as TGCGCCAGCAGCCAAGAGCCAGGGGATTTCGGAGAGACCCAGTACTTC.

This clonotype was counted many times. The chain combines TRBV5-4 with TRBJ2-5; no clear D gene. Germline CDR1 and CDR2: SGHNT and YYREEE (reference sequence). Between the trimmed V and J ends, which lost 0 bases and 0 bases, there was a span of 15 bases. The CDR3 contains 17 residues. The CDR3 coding sequence is TGTGCCAGCAGCTTGGGGTCTTTCAGGACCCACCAAGAGACCCAGTACTTC. Protein sequence: CASSLGSFRTHQETQYF. Looking up the rest from reference TRBV5-4 and TRBJ2-5 gives the full variable domain: ETGVTQSPTHLIKTRGQQVTLRCSSQSGHNTVSWYQQALGQGPQFIFQYYREEENGRGNFPPRFSGLQFPNYSSELNVNALELDDSALYLCASSLGSFRTHQETQYFGPGTRLLVL.